This is a list of T cell receptor beta chains from one sample in a study of shared clonotypes between healthy human individuals. Here immunoSEQ multiplex PCR was the method, and the copy in TCRdb shows in-frame clones only, minus some. This sample yields about 2,200,000 clones, of which 93% are seen a single time; around 1.7% belongs to the top ten. The specimen sequenced was naive CD8+ T cells from PBMCs. The receptors come from a man younger than 35 in good health. Some clones in this sample may be carry-over from other donors' samples. Each CDR3 is given with its conserved first and last residue. The D gene is left open where the match is weak. Expanded clones get a size class; other rows say once, few or many, or leave the size out.

NA | TRBJ1-1 | NA | TRBV19 | CASSIGGDTEAFF | TGTGCCAGTAGTATAGGAGGTGACACTGAAGCTTTCTTT
NA | TRBJ2-7 | TRBD1 | TRBV19 | CASSMTGSSYEQYF | TGTGCCAGTAGTATGACAGGGTCCTCCTACGAGCAGTACTTC
NA | TRBJ1-2 | NA | TRBV29-1 | CSVGAGNYGYTF | TGCAGCGTTGGTGCAGGGAACTATGGCTACACCTTC
few | TRBJ1-1 | NA | TRBV28 | CASSLSWNTEAFF | TGTGCCAGCAGTTTATCCTGGAACACTGAAGCTTTCTTT
NA | TRBJ2-1 | TRBD1 | TRBV19 | CASSPTRGQYYNEQFF | TGTGCCAGTAGTCCGACCCGGGGACAGTATTACAATGAGCAGTTCTTC
once | TRBJ2-7 | NA | TRBV16 | CASSQSEPGEQYF | TGTGCCAGCAGCCAATCGGAACCGGGTGAGCAGTACTTC
NA | TRBJ2-5 | NA | TRBV28 | CASSSGGIETQYF | TGTGCCAGCAGTTCCGGCGGAATAGAGACCCAGTACTTC
NA | TRBJ2-6 | NA | TRBV9 | CASSERGGFSTASGANVLTF | TGTGCCAGCAGCGAAAGAGGAGGGTTTTCGACAGCCTCTGGGGCCAACGTCCTGACTTTC
NA | TRBJ2-2 | TRBD2 | TRBV9 | CASSPSGRAPVPGELFF | TGTGCCAGCAGCCCAAGCGGGAGGGCTCCTGTTCCCGGGGAGCTGTTTTTT
NA | TRBJ2-5 | TRBD2 | TRBV11-2 | CASSLDSFGLVVETQYF | TGTGCCAGCAGCTTAGATAGTTTCGGACTAGTTGTTGAGACCCAGTACTTC
NA | TRBJ2-5 | TRBD1 | TRBV9 | CASSARLTGDQETQYF | TGTGCCAGCAGCGCCAGACTGACAGGGGACCAAGAGACCCAGTACTTC
few | TRBJ1-2 | TRBD1 | TRBV6-5 | CASSFRTGDYTF | TGTGCCAGCAGTTTTCGGACAGGGGATTACACCTTC
NA | TRBJ2-6 | NA | TRBV27 | CASSLVLSSGANVLTF | TGTGCCAGCAGTTTAGTCCTGAGCTCTGGGGCCAACGTCCTGACTTTC
NA | TRBJ2-5 | NA | TRBV29-1 | CSVTSPGPPTAAQYF | TGCAGCGTCACCAGCCCGGGACCACCAACCGCGGCCCAGTACTTC
NA | TRBJ2-5 | TRBD2 | TRBV7-8 | CASSPQLAGGPYIQETQYF | TGTGCCAGCAGCCCACAACTAGCGGGAGGCCCCTATATCCAAGAGACCCAGTACTTC
NA | TRBJ2-2 | TRBD1 | TRBV27 | CASSWDRGIGELFF | TGTGCCAGCAGTTGGGACAGGGGAATCGGGGAGCTGTTTTTT
NA | TRBJ2-5 | NA | TRBV7-6 | CASSDTRNRRETQYF | TGTGCCAGCAGCGACACACGCAATCGCCGGGAGACCCAGTACTTC
NA | TRBJ2-1 | NA | TRBV4-1 | CASSPRDTEYNEQFF | TGCGCCAGCAGCCCCCGGGACACGGAATACAATGAGCAGTTCTTC
NA | TRBJ1-5 | TRBD1 | TRBV5-4 | CASSIDRGEGQPQHF | TGTGCCAGCAGCATTGACAGGGGAGAAGGCCAGCCCCAGCATTTT
NA | TRBJ1-1 | TRBD1 | TRBV5-1 | CASRATGGTEAFF | TGCGCCAGCAGGGCGACAGGGGGAACTGAAGCTTTCTTT
once | TRBJ1-3 | NA | TRBV2 | CASSEERSSGNTIYF | TGTGCCAGCAGTGAAGAGCGGAGCTCTGGAAACACCATATATTTT
NA | TRBJ2-1 | TRBD2 | TRBV28 | CASSPAGGGNEQFF | TGTGCCAGCAGCCCTGCGGGAGGGGGTAATGAGCAGTTCTTC
NA | TRBJ2-7 | TRBD1 | TRBV10-3 | CAISEPDRVNPYEQYF | TGTGCCATCAGTGAGCCGGACAGGGTGAATCCCTACGAGCAGTACTTC
once | TRBJ1-3 | NA | TRBV7-8 | CASNGDTSGNTIYF | TGTGCCAGCAATGGGGACACCTCTGGAAACACCATATATTTT
NA | TRBJ1-2 | NA | TRBV29-1 | CSAAEGYTF | TGCAGCGCCGCCGAGGGCTACACCTTC
NA | TRBJ2-1 | TRBD1 | TRBV7-8 | CASSFGQGAYNEQFF | TGTGCCAGCAGCTTCGGACAGGGGGCTTACAATGAGCAGTTCTTC
NA | TRBJ1-1 | NA | TRBV19 | CASSALISGPDNTEAFF | TGTGCCAGTAGTGCCCTCATCTCCGGGCCGGACAACACTGAAGCTTTCTTT
NA | TRBJ2-7 | NA | TRBV27 | CASSTGMGEQYF | TGTGCCAGCAGTACAGGGATGGGCGAGCAGTACTTC
NA | TRBJ1-1 | NA | TRBV28 | CASSLFGSNTEAFF | TGTGCCAGCAGTTTATTCGGGTCAAACACTGAAGCTTTCTTT
NA | TRBJ2-2 | NA | TRBV10-3 | CAISESTERSTGELFF | TGTGCCATCAGTGAGTCGACTGAGAGAAGCACCGGGGAGCTGTTTTTT
NA | TRBJ2-1 | NA | TRBV11-2 | CASSLEVLGGLQPSYNEQFF | TGTGCCAGCAGCTTAGAAGTATTAGGAGGTCTTCAACCATCCTACAATGAGCAGTTCTTC
NA | TRBJ2-1 | NA | TRBV9 | CASSRRQGLVPNEQFF | TGTGCCAGCAGCAGACGACAGGGACTAGTGCCCAATGAGCAGTTCTTC
NA | TRBJ2-7 | NA | TRBV7-9 | CASSHGQPYEQYF | TGTGCCAGCAGTCATGGACAGCCCTACGAGCAGTACTTC
once | TRBJ2-7 | NA | TRBV2 | CASGTSTWEQYF | TGTGCCAGCGGGACGTCGACGTGGGAGCAGTACTTC
NA | TRBJ1-2 | NA | TRBV27 | CASSFGGTNYGYTF | TGTGCCAGCAGTTTTGGAGGCACTAACTATGGCTACACCTTC
NA | TRBJ2-1 | TRBD1 | TRBV4-2 | CASSQDRRDRVLNEQFF | TGTGCCAGCAGCCAAGACCGCCGGGACAGGGTTCTCAATGAGCAGTTCTTC
NA | TRBJ2-1 | TRBD2 | TRBV13 | CASSLDQGLAYNEQFF | TGTGCCAGCAGCCTGGACCAGGGACTAGCCTACAATGAGCAGTTCTTC
once | TRBJ2-7 | TRBD1 | TRBV7-8 | CASSPWTGNYEQYF | TGTGCCAGCAGCCCGTGGACAGGGAACTACGAGCAGTACTTC
NA | TRBJ2-7 | NA | TRBV5-4 | CASSAEDYEQYF | TGTGCCAGCAGCGCTGAGGACTACGAGCAGTACTTC
NA | TRBJ1-2 | NA | TRBV30 | CAWSGWGPNYGYTF | TGTGCCTGGAGTGGTTGGGGGCCTAACTATGGCTACACCTTC